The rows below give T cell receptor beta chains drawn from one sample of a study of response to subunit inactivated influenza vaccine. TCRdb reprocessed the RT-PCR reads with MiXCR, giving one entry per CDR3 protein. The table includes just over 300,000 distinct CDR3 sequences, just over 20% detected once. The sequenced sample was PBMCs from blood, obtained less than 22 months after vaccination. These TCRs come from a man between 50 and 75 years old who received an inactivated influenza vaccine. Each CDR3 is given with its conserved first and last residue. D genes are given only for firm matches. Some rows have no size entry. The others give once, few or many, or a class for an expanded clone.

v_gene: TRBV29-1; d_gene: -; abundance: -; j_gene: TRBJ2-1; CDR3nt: TGCAGCGTTGATTACCAGGAGAGCCTTTACAATGAGCAGTTCTTC; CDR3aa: CSVDYQESLYNEQFF
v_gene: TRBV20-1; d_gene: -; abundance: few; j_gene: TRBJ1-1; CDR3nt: TGCAGTGCTGCTTTATATCAGGGGCCCACTGAAGCTTTCTTT; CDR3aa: CSAALYQGPTEAFF
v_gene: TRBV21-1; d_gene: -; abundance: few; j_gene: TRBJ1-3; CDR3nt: TGTGCCAGCAGCGGGGACAGGGCTGGAAACACCATATATTTT; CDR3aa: CASSGDRAGNTIYF
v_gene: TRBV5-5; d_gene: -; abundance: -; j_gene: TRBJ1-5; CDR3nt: TGTGCCAGCAGCTACCAAGTGGGACGTCAGACCTCTTGGCAGCCCCAGCATTTT; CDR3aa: CASSYQVGRQTSWQPQHF
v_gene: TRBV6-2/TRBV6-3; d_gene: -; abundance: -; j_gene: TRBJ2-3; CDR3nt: TGTGCCAGCAAACCCTCGGGGGGCACAGATACGCAGTATTTT; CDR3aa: CASKPSGGTDTQYF
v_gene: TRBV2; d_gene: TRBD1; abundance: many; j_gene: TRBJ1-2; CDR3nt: TGTGCCAGCAGAGCTGGACAGGCCTACTATGGCTACACCTTC; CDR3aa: CASRAGQAYYGYTF
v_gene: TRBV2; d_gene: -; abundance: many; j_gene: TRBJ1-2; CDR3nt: TGTGCCAGCAGGGCCGGGACTCTCTATGGCTACACCTTC; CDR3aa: CASRAGTLYGYTF
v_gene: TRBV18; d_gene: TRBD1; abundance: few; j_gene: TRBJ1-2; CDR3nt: TGTGCCAGCTCATCTAACGACAGGGCTCACTATGGCTACACCTTC; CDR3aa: CASSSNDRAHYGYTF
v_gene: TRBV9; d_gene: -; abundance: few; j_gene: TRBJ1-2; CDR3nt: TGTGCCAGCGGCGGAATGTTGGTAGGATCTGGGGGCTACACCTTC; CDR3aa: CASGGMLVGSGGYTF
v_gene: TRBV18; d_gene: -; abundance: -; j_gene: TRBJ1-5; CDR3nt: TGTGCCAGCTCACCACTCGACAGTGCTCTCCCCCAGCATTTT; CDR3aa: CASSPLDSALPQHF
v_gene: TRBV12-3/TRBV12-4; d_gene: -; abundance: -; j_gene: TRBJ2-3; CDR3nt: TGTGCCAGCAGGTGGGCGGGGAGCACAGATACGCAGTATTTT; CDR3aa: CASRWAGSTDTQYF
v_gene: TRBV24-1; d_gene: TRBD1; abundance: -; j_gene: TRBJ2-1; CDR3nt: TGTGCCACCAGTGATTTCGGACAGGGGGCAGGGAATGAGCAGTTCTTC; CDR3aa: CATSDFGQGAGNEQFF
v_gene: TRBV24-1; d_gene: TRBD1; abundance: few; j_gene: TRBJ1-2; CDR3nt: TGTGCCACCAGTGATCCCCTTGACAGGGCCTATGGCTACACCTTC; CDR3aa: CATSDPLDRAYGYTF
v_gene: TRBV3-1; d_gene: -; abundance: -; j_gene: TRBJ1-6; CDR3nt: TGTGCCAGCAGCCAAGATTCGGGGGCCAACCGCTCCTATAATTCACCCCTCCACTTT; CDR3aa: CASSQDSGANRSYNSPLHF
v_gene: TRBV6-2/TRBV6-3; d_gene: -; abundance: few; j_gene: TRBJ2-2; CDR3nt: TGTGCCAGCAGTTACTCGATATCCAGGGTCCGCACCGGGGAGCTGTTTTTT; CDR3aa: CASSYSISRVRTGELFF
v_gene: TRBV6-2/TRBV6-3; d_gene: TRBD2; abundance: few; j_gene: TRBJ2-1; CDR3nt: TGTGCCAGCAGTCACCGGACTAGCGGGAGGGCCGGGATGAATGAGCAGTTCTTC; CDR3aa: CASSHRTSGRAGMNEQFF
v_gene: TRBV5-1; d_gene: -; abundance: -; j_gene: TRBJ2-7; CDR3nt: TGCGCCAGCAGGTACTCCTACGAGCAGTACTTC; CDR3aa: CASRYSYEQYF
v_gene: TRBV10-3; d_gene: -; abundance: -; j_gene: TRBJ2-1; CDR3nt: TGTGCCATCAGTGATGTAGCTGCAGACAATGAGCAGTTCTTC; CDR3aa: CAISDVAADNEQFF
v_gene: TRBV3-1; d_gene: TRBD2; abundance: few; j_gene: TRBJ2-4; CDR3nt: TGTGCCAGCAGCCCTTCTAGCGGGGGCAATCTTCAGTACTTC; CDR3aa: CASSPSSGGNLQYF
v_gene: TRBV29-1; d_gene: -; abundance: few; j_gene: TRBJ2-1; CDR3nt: TGCAGCGCACAGCCGGGGGCGAACAATGAGCAGTTCTTC; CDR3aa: CSAQPGANNEQFF
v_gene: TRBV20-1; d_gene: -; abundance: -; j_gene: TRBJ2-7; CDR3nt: TGCAGTGCTACTACTAAAGGCGAGCAGTACTTC; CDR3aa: CSATTKGEQYF
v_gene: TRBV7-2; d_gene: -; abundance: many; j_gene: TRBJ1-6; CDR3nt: TGTGCCACCACGTCGTCAGTGGGGAATTCACCCCTCCACTTT; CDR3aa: CATTSSVGNSPLHF
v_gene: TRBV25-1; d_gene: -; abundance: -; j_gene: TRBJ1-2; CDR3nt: TGTGCCAGCAGTGAAGGAGCCCCGGGAGGCTACACCTTC; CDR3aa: CASSEGAPGGYTF
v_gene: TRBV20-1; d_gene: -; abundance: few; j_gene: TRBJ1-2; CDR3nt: TGCAGCGCCATTCCCAGGGACAAACATGGCTACACCTTC; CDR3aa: CSAIPRDKHGYTF
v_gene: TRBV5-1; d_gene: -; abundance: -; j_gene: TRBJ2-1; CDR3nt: TGCGCCAGCAGCGCTGCCGGACACAATGAGCAGTTCTTC; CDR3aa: CASSAAGHNEQFF
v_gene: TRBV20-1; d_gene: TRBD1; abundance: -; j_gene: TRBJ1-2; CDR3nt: TGCAGTGCTAGGGGGGACAGGGTATCCTATGGCTACACCTTC; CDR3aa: CSARGDRVSYGYTF
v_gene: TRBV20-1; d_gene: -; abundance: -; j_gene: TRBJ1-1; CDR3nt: TGCAGTGCTAGACATGGGAGGGCGGGTACTGAAGCTTTCTTT; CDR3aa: CSARHGRAGTEAFF
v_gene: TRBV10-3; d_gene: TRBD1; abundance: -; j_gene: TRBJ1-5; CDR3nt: TGTGCCATCAGTGAGGGGAAGACAGGGGGTAGCAATCAGCCCCAGCATTTT; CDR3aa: CAISEGKTGGSNQPQHF
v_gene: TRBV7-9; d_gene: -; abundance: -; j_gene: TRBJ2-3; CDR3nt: TGTGCCAGCAGCCCCCCATGGTGGGCTGGCACAGATACGCAGTATTTT; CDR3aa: CASSPPWWAGTDTQYF
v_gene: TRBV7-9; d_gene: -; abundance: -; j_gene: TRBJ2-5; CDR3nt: TGTGCCAGCAGCTTTAAGGGGGAGACCCAGTACTTC; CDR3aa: CASSFKGETQYF
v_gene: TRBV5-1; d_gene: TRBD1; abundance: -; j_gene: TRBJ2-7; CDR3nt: TGCGCCAGCAGCCCACAGGGGGTGGGGATTGGGGAGCAGTACTTC; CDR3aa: CASSPQGVGIGEQYF
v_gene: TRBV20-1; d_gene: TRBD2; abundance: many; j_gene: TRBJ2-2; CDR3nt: TGCAGTGCTAGAGATGTAAGGGAGGGGTCCCCCGGGGAGCTGTTTTTT; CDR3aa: CSARDVREGSPGELFF